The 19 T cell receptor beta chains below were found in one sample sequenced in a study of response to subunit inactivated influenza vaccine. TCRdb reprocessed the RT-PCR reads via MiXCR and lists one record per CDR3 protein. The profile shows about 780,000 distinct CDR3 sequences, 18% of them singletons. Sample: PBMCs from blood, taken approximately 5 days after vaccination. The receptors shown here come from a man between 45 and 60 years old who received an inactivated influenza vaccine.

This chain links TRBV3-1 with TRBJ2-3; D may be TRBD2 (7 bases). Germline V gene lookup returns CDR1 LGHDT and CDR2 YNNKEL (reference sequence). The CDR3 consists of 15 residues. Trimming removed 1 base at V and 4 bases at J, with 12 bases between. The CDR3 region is CASSQVGGGSDTQYF. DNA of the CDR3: TGTGCCAGCAGCCAAGTGGGCGGGGGCTCAGATACGCAGTATTTT.

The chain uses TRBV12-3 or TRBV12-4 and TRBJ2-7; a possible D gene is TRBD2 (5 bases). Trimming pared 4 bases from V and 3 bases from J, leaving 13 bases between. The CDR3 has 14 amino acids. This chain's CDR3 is CASSSSVSVYEQYF. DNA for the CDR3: TGTGCCAGCAGTTCCTCGGTTAGCGTCTACGAGCAGTACTTC.

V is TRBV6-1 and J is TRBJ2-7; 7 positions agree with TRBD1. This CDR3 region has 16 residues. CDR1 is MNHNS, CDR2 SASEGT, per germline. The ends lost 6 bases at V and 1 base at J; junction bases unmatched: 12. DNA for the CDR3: TGTGCCAGCAGCCGGGACAGAGAATGGAGTTCCTACGAGCAGTACTTC. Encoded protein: CASSRDREWSSYEQYF.

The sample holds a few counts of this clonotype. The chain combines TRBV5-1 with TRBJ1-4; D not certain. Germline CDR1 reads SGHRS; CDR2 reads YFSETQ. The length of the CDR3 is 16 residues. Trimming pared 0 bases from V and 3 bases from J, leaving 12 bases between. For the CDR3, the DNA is TGCGCCAGCAGCTTGGGGGCGGTTGCAGCTAATGAAAAACTGTTTTTT. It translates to CASSLGAVAANEKLFF. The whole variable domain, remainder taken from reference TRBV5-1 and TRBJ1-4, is KAGVTQTPRYLIKTRGQQVTLSCSPISGHRSVSWYQQTPGQGLQFLFEYFSETQRNKGNFPGRFSGRQFSNSRSEMNVSTLELGDSALYLCASSLGAVAANEKLFFGSGTQLSVL.

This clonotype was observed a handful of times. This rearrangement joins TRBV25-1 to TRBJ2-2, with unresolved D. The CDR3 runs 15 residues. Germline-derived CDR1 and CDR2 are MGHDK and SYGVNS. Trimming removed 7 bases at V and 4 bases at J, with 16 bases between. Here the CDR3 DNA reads TGTGCCAGCACCCCCCGGCAGTCCCCCACCGGGGAGCTGTTTTTT. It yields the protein CASTPRQSPTGELFF.

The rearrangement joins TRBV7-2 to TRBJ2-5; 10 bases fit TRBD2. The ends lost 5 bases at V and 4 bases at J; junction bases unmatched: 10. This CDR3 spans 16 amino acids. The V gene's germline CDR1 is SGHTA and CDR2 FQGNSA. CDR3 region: CASSATSGIWGETQYF. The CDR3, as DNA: TGTGCCAGCAGCGCTACTAGCGGGATATGGGGAGAGACCCAGTACTTC.

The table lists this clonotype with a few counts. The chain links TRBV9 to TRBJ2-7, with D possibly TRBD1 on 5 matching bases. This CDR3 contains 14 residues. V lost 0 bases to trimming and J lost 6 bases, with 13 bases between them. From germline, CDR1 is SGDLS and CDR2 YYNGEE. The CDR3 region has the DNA TGTGCCAGCAGCGTAGACCAGGGCTGGGGCGAGCAGTACTTC. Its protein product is CASSVDQGWGEQYF.

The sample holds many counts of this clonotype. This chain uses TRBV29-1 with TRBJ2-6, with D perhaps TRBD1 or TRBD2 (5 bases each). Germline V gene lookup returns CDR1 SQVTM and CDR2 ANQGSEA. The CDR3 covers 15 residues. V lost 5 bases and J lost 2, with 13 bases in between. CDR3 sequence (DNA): TGCAGCGTTTGGGACGGGGCGGCTGGGGCCAACGTCCTGACTTTC. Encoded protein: CSVWDGAAGANVLTF.

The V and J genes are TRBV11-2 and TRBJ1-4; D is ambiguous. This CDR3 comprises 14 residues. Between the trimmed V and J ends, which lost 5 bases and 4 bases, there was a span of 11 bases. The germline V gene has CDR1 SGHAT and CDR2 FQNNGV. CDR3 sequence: CASSQQGINEKLFF. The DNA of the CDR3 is TGTGCCAGCAGCCAACAAGGGATTAATGAAAAACTGTTTTTT.

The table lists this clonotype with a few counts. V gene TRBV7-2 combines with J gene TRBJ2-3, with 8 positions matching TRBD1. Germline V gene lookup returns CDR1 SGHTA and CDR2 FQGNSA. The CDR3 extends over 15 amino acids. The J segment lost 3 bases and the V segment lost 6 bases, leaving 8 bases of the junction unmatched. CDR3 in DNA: TGTGCCAGCAGTACTCGACAGGGGAAGACAGATACGCAGTATTTT. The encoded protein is CASSTRQGKTDTQYF.

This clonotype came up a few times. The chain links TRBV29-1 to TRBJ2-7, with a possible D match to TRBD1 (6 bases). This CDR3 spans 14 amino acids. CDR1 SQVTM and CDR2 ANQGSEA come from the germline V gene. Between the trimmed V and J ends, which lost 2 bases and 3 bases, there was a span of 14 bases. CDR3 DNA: TGCAGCGTTGAATGGGCAGGGGCAGGCTACGAGCAGTACTTC. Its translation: CSVEWAGAGYEQYF.

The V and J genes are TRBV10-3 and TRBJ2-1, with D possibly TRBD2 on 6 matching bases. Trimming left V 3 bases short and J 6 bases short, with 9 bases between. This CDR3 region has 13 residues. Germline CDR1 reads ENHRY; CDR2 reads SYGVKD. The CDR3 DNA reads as TGTGCCATCAGTGAAAGGGACTTCAATGAGCAGTTCTTC. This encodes CAISERDFNEQFF.

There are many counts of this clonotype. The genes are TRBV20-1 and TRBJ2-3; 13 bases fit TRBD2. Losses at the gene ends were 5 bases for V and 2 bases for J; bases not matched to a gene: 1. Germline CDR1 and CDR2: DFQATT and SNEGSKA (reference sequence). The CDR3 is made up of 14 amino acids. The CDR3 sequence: CSAGLAGVTDTQYF. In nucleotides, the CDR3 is TGCAGTGCTGGACTAGCGGGGGTCACAGATACGCAGTATTTT.

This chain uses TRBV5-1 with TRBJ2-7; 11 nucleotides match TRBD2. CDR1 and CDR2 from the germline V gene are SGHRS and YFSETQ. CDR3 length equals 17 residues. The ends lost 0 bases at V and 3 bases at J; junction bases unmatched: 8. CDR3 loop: CASSLGATSGTNYEQYF. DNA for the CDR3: TGCGCCAGCAGCTTGGGTGCGACTAGCGGGACGAACTACGAGCAGTACTTC.

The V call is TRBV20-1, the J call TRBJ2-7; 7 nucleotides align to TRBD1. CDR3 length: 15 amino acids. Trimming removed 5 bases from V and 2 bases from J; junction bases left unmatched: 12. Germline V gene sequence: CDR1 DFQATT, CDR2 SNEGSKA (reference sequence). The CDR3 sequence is CSAQGVTGTTYEQYF. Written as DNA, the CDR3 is TGCAGTGCTCAGGGGGTGACAGGGACAACCTACGAGCAGTACTTC.

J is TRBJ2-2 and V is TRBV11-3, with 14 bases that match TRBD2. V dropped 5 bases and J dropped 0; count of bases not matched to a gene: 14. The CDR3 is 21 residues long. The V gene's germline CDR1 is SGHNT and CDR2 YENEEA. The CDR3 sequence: CASSHLGLAGGYFANTGELFF. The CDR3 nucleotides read TGTGCCAGCAGCCACCTCGGACTAGCGGGGGGCTATTTCGCGAACACCGGGGAGCTGTTTTTT.

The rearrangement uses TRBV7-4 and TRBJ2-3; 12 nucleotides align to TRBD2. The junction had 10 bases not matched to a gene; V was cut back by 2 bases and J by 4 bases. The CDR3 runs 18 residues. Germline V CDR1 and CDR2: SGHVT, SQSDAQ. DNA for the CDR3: TGTGCCAGCAGCTTAAGGGGGCGACTAGCGGGAGTGGCAGATACGCAGTATTTT. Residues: CASSLRGRLAGVADTQYF.

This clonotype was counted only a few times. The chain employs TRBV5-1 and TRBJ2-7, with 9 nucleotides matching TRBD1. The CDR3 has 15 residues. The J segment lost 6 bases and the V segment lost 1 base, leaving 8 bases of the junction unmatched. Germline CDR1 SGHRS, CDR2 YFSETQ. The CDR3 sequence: CASSLNPGQGGEQYF. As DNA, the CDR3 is TGCGCCAGCAGCTTGAATCCGGGACAGGGTGGCGAGCAGTACTTC.

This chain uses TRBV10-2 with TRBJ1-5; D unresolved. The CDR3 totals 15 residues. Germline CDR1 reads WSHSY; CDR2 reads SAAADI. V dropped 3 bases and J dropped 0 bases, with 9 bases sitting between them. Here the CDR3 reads CASSDLGVSNQPQHF. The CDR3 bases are TGCGCCAGCAGTGACTTAGGTGTTAGCAATCAGCCCCAGCATTTT.